The clone carrying this T cell receptor beta chain was found once. This sample is part of a study of shared clonotypes between healthy human individuals. Trimming pared 5 bases from V and 6 bases from J, leaving 10 bases between. The CDR3 contains 12 residues. CDR1 SNHLY and CDR2 FYNNEI come from the germline V gene. The assay was immunoSEQ multiplex PCR, and TCRdb's table has in-frame clones only and misses some. This table has over 400,000 clones, over 75% appearing once. The chain joins TRBV2 to TRBJ1-2; no reliable D call. Specimen: PBMCs. The receptor's source is a woman aged 35 to 49 in good health. Some clones in this sample may be carry-over from other donors' samples. The CDR3 DNA is TGTGCCAGCAGTAGGGAGGGAAATGGCTACACCTTC. Its protein product is CASSREGNGYTF.